This is a list of T cell receptor beta chains from one sample in a study of regulatory T cells in long-lasting Graves disease. TCRdb reanalysed the multiplex PCR reads using MiXCR and keeps one entry per CDR3 protein. Here the sample spans hundreds of thousands of distinct CDR3 sequences, about 15% being singletons. The sample also formed part of further work on T cells in Graves' hyperthyroidism and ophthalmopathy.

The sample in question was peripheral blood mononuclear cells (PBMCs), obtained at new diagnosis, from a patient treated with antithyroid drugs. These TCRs come from a woman aged 25-40 years with Graves disease. Each CDR3 is given with its conserved first and last residue. The D gene is left open where the match is weak. Expanded clones are given a class, and other clones once, few, many or no size at all.

abundance: many
v_gene: TRBV3-1
j_gene: TRBJ1-1
d_gene: NA
CDR3nt: TGTGCCAGCAGCCAAGCGAGCACTGAAGCTTTCTTT
CDR3aa: CASSQASTEAFF

abundance: NA
v_gene: TRBV6-5
j_gene: TRBJ2-1
d_gene: TRBD2
CDR3nt: TGTGCCAGCAGTTACTCTTTTTTAGCGGGAGGTCCGTCCTACAATGAGCAGTTCTTC
CDR3aa: CASSYSFLAGGPSYNEQFF

abundance: few
v_gene: TRBV5-8
j_gene: TRBJ2-1
d_gene: TRBD2
CDR3nt: TGTGCCAGCAGCCGGGGGGAACTAGCGGGAGGTGAGGGTGAGCAGTTCTTC
CDR3aa: CASSRGELAGGEGEQFF

abundance: few
v_gene: TRBV14
j_gene: TRBJ1-5
d_gene: NA
CDR3nt: TGTGCCAGCAGCCAAGATCTTAAAGGGGGAGGACGGCCCCAGCATTTT
CDR3aa: CASSQDLKGGGRPQHF

abundance: NA
v_gene: TRBV29-1
j_gene: TRBJ2-1
d_gene: TRBD2
CDR3nt: TGCAGCGCCGCACCGACTAGCGGGTTATCCTACAATGAGCAGTTCTTC
CDR3aa: CSAAPTSGLSYNEQFF

abundance: few
v_gene: TRBV19
j_gene: TRBJ2-1
d_gene: TRBD2
CDR3nt: TGTGCCAGTCCGCCCCAATTTAGACAATCTGGCGGGAGGTTCAACTATGAGCAGTTCTTC
CDR3aa: CASPPQFRQSGGRFNYEQFF

abundance: few
v_gene: TRBV20-1
j_gene: TRBJ2-7
d_gene: TRBD2
CDR3nt: TGCAGTGCTAGGCGGACTAGCCTCTACGAGCAGTACTTC
CDR3aa: CSARRTSLYEQYF

abundance: many
v_gene: TRBV20-1
j_gene: TRBJ2-1
d_gene: TRBD1
CDR3nt: TGCAGTGCTAGGTGGGGACAGGGGAACAATGAGCAGTTCTTC
CDR3aa: CSARWGQGNNEQFF

abundance: many
v_gene: TRBV3-1
j_gene: TRBJ1-2
d_gene: NA
CDR3nt: TGTGCCAGCAGCCATGTACAGGGTCGGTATGGCTACACCTTC
CDR3aa: CASSHVQGRYGYTF

abundance: many
v_gene: TRBV2
j_gene: TRBJ1-1
d_gene: NA
CDR3nt: TGTGCCAGCAGTGCGGTCGTCAGGGCTTTCTTT
CDR3aa: CASSAVVRAFF

abundance: NA
v_gene: TRBV4-1
j_gene: TRBJ2-5
d_gene: TRBD2
CDR3nt: TGCGCCAGCAGCCAAGAATTGGTATTTACGGGGGGAGAGACCCAGTACTTC
CDR3aa: CASSQELVFTGGETQYF

abundance: many
v_gene: TRBV2
j_gene: TRBJ2-7
d_gene: NA
CDR3nt: TGTGCCAGCAGCCTGACACCAGGGGCCGCCGAGCAGTACTTC
CDR3aa: CASSLTPGAAEQYF

abundance: NA
v_gene: TRBV29-1
j_gene: TRBJ2-5
d_gene: TRBD2
CDR3nt: TGCAGCGTTGTCGGACTAGCGGGCGAGACCCAGTACTTC
CDR3aa: CSVVGLAGETQYF

abundance: few
v_gene: TRBV20-1
j_gene: TRBJ2-7
d_gene: NA
CDR3nt: TGCAGTGCCGAGAAGAGGGGTTACGAGCAGTACTTC
CDR3aa: CSAEKRGYEQYF

abundance: many
v_gene: TRBV29-1
j_gene: TRBJ2-6
d_gene: NA
CDR3nt: TGCAGCGTTGAAGAAGGGATCGGGGCCAACGTCCTGACTTTC
CDR3aa: CSVEEGIGANVLTF

abundance: many
v_gene: TRBV10-3
j_gene: TRBJ1-6
d_gene: NA
CDR3nt: TGTGCCATCAGTAACGGCGATTTGTCACCCCTCCACTTT
CDR3aa: CAISNGDLSPLHF

abundance: many
v_gene: TRBV15
j_gene: TRBJ1-4
d_gene: NA
CDR3nt: TGTGCCACCAGCCGAGGTTGGGGGAGCGGTGAAAAACTGTTTTTT
CDR3aa: CATSRGWGSGEKLFF

abundance: NA
v_gene: TRBV5-1
j_gene: TRBJ1-1
d_gene: NA
CDR3nt: TGCGCCAGCAGCTTGAGGGGCGAAGAAGCTTTCTTT
CDR3aa: CASSLRGEEAFF

abundance: many
v_gene: TRBV12-3/TRBV12-4
j_gene: TRBJ2-1
d_gene: NA
CDR3nt: TGTGCCAGCAGTGATAGGCGGGTGAGCTCCTACAATGAGCAGTTCTTC
CDR3aa: CASSDRRVSSYNEQFF

abundance: NA
v_gene: TRBV6-2/TRBV6-3
j_gene: TRBJ1-2
d_gene: NA
CDR3nt: TGTGCCAGCAGTTCCCGCGGGAAGGACTATGGCTACACCTTC
CDR3aa: CASSSRGKDYGYTF

abundance: few
v_gene: TRBV18
j_gene: TRBJ1-5
d_gene: NA
CDR3nt: TGTGCCAGCTCACCGGGGACACAAAATCAGCCCCAGCATTTT
CDR3aa: CASSPGTQNQPQHF

abundance: few
v_gene: TRBV7-2
j_gene: TRBJ2-5
d_gene: TRBD2
CDR3nt: TGTGCCAGCAGCTTAGCGATTGCGGGAGTCGGCAACCAAGAGACCCAGTACTTC
CDR3aa: CASSLAIAGVGNQETQYF

abundance: few
v_gene: TRBV6-2/TRBV6-3
j_gene: TRBJ1-4
d_gene: TRBD1
CDR3nt: TGTGCCAGCAGTTACGTAGGGACAGCTAATGAAAAACTGTTTTTT
CDR3aa: CASSYVGTANEKLFF

abundance: many
v_gene: TRBV7-2
j_gene: TRBJ2-7
d_gene: NA
CDR3nt: TGTGCCAGCAGCTTAATGGGGACGACAGTCTACGAGCAGTACTTC
CDR3aa: CASSLMGTTVYEQYF

abundance: many
v_gene: TRBV12-3/TRBV12-4
j_gene: TRBJ2-6
d_gene: NA
CDR3nt: TGTGCCAGCAGTTTAGTGCAGGCTGGGGCCAACGTCCTGACTTTC
CDR3aa: CASSLVQAGANVLTF

abundance: few
v_gene: TRBV7-3
j_gene: TRBJ2-3
d_gene: NA
CDR3nt: TGTGCCAGCAGCCCCATTTACAGCATTAGCACAGATACGCAGTATTTT
CDR3aa: CASSPIYSISTDTQYF

abundance: NA
v_gene: TRBV5-1
j_gene: TRBJ1-1
d_gene: NA
CDR3nt: TGCGCCAGCAGCTTGGGGGGGGGGCAGGACAGGAACACTGAAGCTTTCTTT
CDR3aa: CASSLGGGQDRNTEAFF

abundance: many
v_gene: TRBV28
j_gene: TRBJ1-5
d_gene: NA
CDR3nt: TGTGCCAGCCAACCGAGTAGGGCCCTGCGGGGCAATCAGCCCCAGCATTTT
CDR3aa: CASQPSRALRGNQPQHF

abundance: many
v_gene: TRBV2
j_gene: TRBJ2-3
d_gene: TRBD1
CDR3nt: TGTGCCAGCAGTGGGGACAGATTCAGCACAGATACGCAGTATTTT
CDR3aa: CASSGDRFSTDTQYF

abundance: NA
v_gene: TRBV29-1
j_gene: TRBJ2-7
d_gene: NA
CDR3nt: TGCAGCGTGAAAACAGGCGAGCAGTACTTC
CDR3aa: CSVKTGEQYF

abundance: NA
v_gene: TRBV7-9
j_gene: TRBJ2-1
d_gene: TRBD2
CDR3nt: TGTGCCAGCAGCTTAGGTCAGCGGGGGCCCTACAATGAGCAGTTCTTC
CDR3aa: CASSLGQRGPYNEQFF

abundance: many
v_gene: TRBV6-2/TRBV6-3
j_gene: TRBJ1-2
d_gene: NA
CDR3nt: TGTGCCAGCACCACTGGGGGGGGAAACTATGGCTACACCTTC
CDR3aa: CASTTGGGNYGYTF

abundance: few
v_gene: TRBV9
j_gene: TRBJ1-1
d_gene: NA
CDR3nt: TGTGCCAGCAGCGTAGGGGGGTCCATGAACACTGAAGCTTTCTTT
CDR3aa: CASSVGGSMNTEAFF

abundance: few
v_gene: TRBV6-5
j_gene: TRBJ2-1
d_gene: NA
CDR3nt: TGTGCCAGCAGTTATAACAGAGTTCAGTTCTTC
CDR3aa: CASSYNRVQFF

abundance: many
v_gene: TRBV7-9
j_gene: TRBJ2-7
d_gene: NA
CDR3nt: TGTGCCAGCAGCGAAGAGGGGTACCAGTACTTC
CDR3aa: CASSEEGYQYF

abundance: NA
v_gene: TRBV19
j_gene: TRBJ2-7
d_gene: TRBD1
CDR3nt: TGTGCCAGTAGTCCTGCCGGGACAGGTTACGAGCAGTACTTC
CDR3aa: CASSPAGTGYEQYF

abundance: many
v_gene: TRBV28
j_gene: TRBJ1-1
d_gene: NA
CDR3nt: TGTGCCAGCAAAAGGACCATGAACACTGAAGCTTTCTTT
CDR3aa: CASKRTMNTEAFF

abundance: few
v_gene: TRBV20-1
j_gene: TRBJ2-5
d_gene: TRBD1
CDR3nt: TGCAGTGCTAGTAAGGGGGCCGATGGGACCCAGTACTTC
CDR3aa: CSASKGADGTQYF

abundance: many
v_gene: TRBV28
j_gene: TRBJ2-7
d_gene: TRBD2
CDR3nt: TGTGCCAGCAGTTTACTTACTAGCGGGAACCCCTACGAGCAGTACTTC
CDR3aa: CASSLLTSGNPYEQYF

abundance: many
v_gene: TRBV12-3/TRBV12-4
j_gene: TRBJ2-7
d_gene: NA
CDR3nt: TGTGCCAGCAGCCCCCAACCGCAGTACGAGCAGTACTTC
CDR3aa: CASSPQPQYEQYF

abundance: many
v_gene: TRBV11-2
j_gene: TRBJ2-7
d_gene: NA
CDR3nt: TGTGCCAGCAGCGACAGACTGGGATCCTACGAGCAGTACTTC
CDR3aa: CASSDRLGSYEQYF

abundance: many
v_gene: TRBV11-2
j_gene: TRBJ2-2
d_gene: NA
CDR3nt: TGTGCCAGCGGAAGGACCGGGACCACCCTAACCGGGGAGCTGTTTTTT
CDR3aa: CASGRTGTTLTGELFF

abundance: few
v_gene: TRBV18
j_gene: TRBJ1-4
d_gene: NA
CDR3nt: TGTGCCAGCTCACTAAAGACAACAACTAATGAAAAACTGTTTTTT
CDR3aa: CASSLKTTTNEKLFF

abundance: many
v_gene: TRBV28
j_gene: TRBJ2-1
d_gene: TRBD2
CDR3nt: TGTGCCAGCAGTCCCCGGGGGACTAGCTTATACGATGAGCAGTTCTTC
CDR3aa: CASSPRGTSLYDEQFF

abundance: NA
v_gene: TRBV28
j_gene: TRBJ1-2
d_gene: TRBD1
CDR3nt: TGTGCCAGCAGCCGCTCACAGGGGACTAACTATGGCTACACCTTC
CDR3aa: CASSRSQGTNYGYTF

abundance: few
v_gene: TRBV9
j_gene: TRBJ2-1
d_gene: TRBD2
CDR3nt: TGTGCCAGCAGCGTATCGTCCTCTAGCGGCTACAATGAGCAGTTCTTC
CDR3aa: CASSVSSSSGYNEQFF

abundance: many
v_gene: TRBV2
j_gene: TRBJ1-2
d_gene: NA
CDR3nt: TGTGCCAGTCACGGTGGTAGAGGCTACACCTTC
CDR3aa: CASHGGRGYTF

abundance: few
v_gene: TRBV7-7
j_gene: TRBJ2-5
d_gene: NA
CDR3nt: TGTGCTAGCAGCTTAGGACCACAGGTTGGAGTGACCCAGTACTTC
CDR3aa: CASSLGPQVGVTQYF

abundance: few
v_gene: TRBV6-4
j_gene: TRBJ1-6
d_gene: NA
CDR3nt: TGTGCCAGCAGTGACGCGGCACTCTTAAGCCTCGTACCCCTCCACTTT
CDR3aa: CASSDAALLSLVPLHF

abundance: few
v_gene: TRBV6-1
j_gene: TRBJ1-1
d_gene: NA
CDR3nt: TGTGCCAGCACCTTTACAGGGACCACTGAAGCTTTCTTT
CDR3aa: CASTFTGTTEAFF

abundance: few
v_gene: TRBV12-3/TRBV12-4
j_gene: TRBJ2-1
d_gene: NA
CDR3nt: TGTGCCAGCAGTTTCCGGCCTATTAATGAGCAGTTCTTC
CDR3aa: CASSFRPINEQFF

abundance: many
v_gene: TRBV7-2
j_gene: TRBJ2-5
d_gene: NA
CDR3nt: TGTGCCAGCAGCCTAGGTGGGGGCCAGGCGGAGACCCAGTACTTC
CDR3aa: CASSLGGGQAETQYF

abundance: NA
v_gene: TRBV28
j_gene: TRBJ1-5
d_gene: TRBD1
CDR3nt: TGTGCCAGCAGTCTACGTATAGGGGGCGATCAGCCCCAGCATTTT
CDR3aa: CASSLRIGGDQPQHF

abundance: NA
v_gene: TRBV28
j_gene: TRBJ1-1
d_gene: TRBD1
CDR3nt: TGTGCCAGCAGTTCCCCGGGACAGGGGGGCGCTGAAGCTTTCTTT
CDR3aa: CASSSPGQGGAEAFF

abundance: few
v_gene: TRBV20-1
j_gene: TRBJ2-7
d_gene: TRBD2
CDR3nt: TGCAGTGCTAGGTCCTTAACTAGCGGATTTTCCTACGAGCAGTACTTC
CDR3aa: CSARSLTSGFSYEQYF

abundance: few
v_gene: TRBV6-2/TRBV6-3
j_gene: TRBJ2-3
d_gene: TRBD1
CDR3nt: TGTGCCAGCAGTTACGGGACAGGGGGCACAGATACGCAGTATTTT
CDR3aa: CASSYGTGGTDTQYF

abundance: many
v_gene: TRBV28
j_gene: TRBJ1-2
d_gene: NA
CDR3nt: TGTGCCAGCAATCGGCGGGGGAACTATGGCTACACCTTC
CDR3aa: CASNRRGNYGYTF

abundance: NA
v_gene: TRBV5-1
j_gene: TRBJ2-2
d_gene: NA
CDR3nt: TGCGCCAGCAGCTCCGTCTACGACGGGGAGCTGTTTTTT
CDR3aa: CASSSVYDGELFF

abundance: NA
v_gene: TRBV19
j_gene: TRBJ2-3
d_gene: NA
CDR3nt: TGTGCCAGTAGTATAAAGGCAGGGTCAGATACGCAGTATTTT
CDR3aa: CASSIKAGSDTQYF